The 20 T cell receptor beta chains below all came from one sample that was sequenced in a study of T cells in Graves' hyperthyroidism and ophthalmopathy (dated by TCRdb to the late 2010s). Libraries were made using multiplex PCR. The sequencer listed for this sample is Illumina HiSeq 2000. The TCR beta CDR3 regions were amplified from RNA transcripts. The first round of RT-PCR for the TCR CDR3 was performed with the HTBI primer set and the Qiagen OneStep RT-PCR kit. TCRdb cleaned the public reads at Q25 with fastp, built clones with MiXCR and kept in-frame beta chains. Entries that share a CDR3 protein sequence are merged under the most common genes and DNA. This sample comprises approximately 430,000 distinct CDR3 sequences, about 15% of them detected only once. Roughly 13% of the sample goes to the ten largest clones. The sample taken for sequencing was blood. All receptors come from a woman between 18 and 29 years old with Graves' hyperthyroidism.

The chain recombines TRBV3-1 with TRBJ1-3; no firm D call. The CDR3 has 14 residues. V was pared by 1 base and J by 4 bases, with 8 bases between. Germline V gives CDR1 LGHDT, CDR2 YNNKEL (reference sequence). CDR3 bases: TGTGCCAGCAGCCAAGGTCGGATCGGAAACACCATATATTTT. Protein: CASSQGRIGNTIYF. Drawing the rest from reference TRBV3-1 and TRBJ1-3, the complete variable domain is DTAVSQTPKYLVTQMGNDKSIKCEQNLGHDTMYWYKQDSKKFLKIMFSYNNKELIINETVPNRFSPKSPDKAHLNLHINSLELGDSAVYFCASSQGRIGNTIYFGEGSWLTVV.

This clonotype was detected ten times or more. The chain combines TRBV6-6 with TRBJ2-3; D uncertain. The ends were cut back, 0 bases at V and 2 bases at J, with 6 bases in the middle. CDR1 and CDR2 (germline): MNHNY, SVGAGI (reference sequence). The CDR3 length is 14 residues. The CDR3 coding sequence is TGTGCCAGCAGTTACTCAGGCACCACAGATACGCAGTATTTT. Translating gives CASSYSGTTDTQYF.

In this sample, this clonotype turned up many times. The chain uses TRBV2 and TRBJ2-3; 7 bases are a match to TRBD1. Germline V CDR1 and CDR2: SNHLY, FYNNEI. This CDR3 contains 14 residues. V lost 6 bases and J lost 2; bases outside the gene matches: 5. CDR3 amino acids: CASRGQRYTDTQYF. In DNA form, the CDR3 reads TGTGCCAGCAGGGGACAGCGTTACACAGATACGCAGTATTTT.

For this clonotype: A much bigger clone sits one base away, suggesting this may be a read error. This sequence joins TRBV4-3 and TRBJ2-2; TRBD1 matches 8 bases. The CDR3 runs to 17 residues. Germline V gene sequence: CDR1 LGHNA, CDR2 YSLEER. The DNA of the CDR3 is TGCGCCAGCAGCCAAGTGGGCAGGGGGCGCAACATCGGGGAGCTGTTTTTT. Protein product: CASSQVGRGRNIGELFF.

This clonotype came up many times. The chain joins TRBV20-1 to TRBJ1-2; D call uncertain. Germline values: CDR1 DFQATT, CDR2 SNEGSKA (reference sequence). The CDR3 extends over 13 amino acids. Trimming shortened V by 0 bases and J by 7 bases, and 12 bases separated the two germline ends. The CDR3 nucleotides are TGCAGTGCTAGAGAAGCCGGGAAGGGTGGCTACACCTTC. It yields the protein CSAREAGKGGYTF.

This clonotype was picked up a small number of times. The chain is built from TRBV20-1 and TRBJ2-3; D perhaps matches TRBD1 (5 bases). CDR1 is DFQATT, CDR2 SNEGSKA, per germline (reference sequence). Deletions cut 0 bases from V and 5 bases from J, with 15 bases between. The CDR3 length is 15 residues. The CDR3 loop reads CSARDLGKGRDTQYF. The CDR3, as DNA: TGCAGTGCTAGAGATCTGGGGAAGGGGCGAGATACGCAGTATTTT.

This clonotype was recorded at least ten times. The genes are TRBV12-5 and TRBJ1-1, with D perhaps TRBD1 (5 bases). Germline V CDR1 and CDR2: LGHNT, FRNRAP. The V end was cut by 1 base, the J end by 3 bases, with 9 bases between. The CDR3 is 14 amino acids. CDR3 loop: CASGLDTGDTEAFF. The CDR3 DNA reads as TGTGCTAGTGGTTTGGATACGGGGGACACTGAAGCTTTCTTT.

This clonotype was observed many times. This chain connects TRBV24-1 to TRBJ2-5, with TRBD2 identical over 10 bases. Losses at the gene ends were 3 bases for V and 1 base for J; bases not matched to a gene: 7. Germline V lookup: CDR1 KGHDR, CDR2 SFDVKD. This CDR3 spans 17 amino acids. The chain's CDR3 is CATSDEASGGFQETQYF. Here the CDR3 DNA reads TGTGCCACCAGTGATGAGGCTAGCGGGGGATTCCAAGAGACCCAGTACTTC.

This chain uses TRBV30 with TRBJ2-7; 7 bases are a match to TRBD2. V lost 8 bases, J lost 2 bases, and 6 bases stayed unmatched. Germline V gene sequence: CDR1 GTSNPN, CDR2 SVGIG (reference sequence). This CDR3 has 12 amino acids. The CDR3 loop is CAVGTTPYEQYF. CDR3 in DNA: TGTGCCGTTGGGACTACTCCCTACGAGCAGTACTTC.

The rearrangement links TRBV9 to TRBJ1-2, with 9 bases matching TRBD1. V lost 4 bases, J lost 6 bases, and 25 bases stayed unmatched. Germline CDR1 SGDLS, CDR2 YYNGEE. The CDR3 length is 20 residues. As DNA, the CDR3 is TGTGCCAGCAGCACCCAGGGGGGACAGGGCTCATTCCCTTTAAGGCATGGCTACACCTTC. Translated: CASSTQGGQGSFPLRHGYTF.

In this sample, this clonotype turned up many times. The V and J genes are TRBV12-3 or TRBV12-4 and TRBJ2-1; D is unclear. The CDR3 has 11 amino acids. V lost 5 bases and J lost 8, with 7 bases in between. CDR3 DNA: TGTGCCAGCAGTAAGGGTGATGAGCAGTTCTTC. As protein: CASSKGDEQFF.

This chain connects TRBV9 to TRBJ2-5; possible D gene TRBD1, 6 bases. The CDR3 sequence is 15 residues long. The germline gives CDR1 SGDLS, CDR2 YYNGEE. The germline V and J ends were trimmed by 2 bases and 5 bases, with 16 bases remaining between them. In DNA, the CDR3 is TGTGCCAGCAGCGTTCCTGACCTCAGGGGTGAGACCCAGTACTTC. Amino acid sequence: CASSVPDLRGETQYF.

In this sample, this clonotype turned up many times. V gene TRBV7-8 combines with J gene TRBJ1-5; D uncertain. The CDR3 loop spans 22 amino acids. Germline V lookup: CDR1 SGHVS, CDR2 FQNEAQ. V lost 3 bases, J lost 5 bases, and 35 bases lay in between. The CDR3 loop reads CASSFFPVFEVRNERADQPQHF. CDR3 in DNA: TGTGCCAGCAGCTTCTTCCCTGTGTTTGAGGTGAGAAACGAGCGTGCGGATCAGCCCCAGCATTTT.

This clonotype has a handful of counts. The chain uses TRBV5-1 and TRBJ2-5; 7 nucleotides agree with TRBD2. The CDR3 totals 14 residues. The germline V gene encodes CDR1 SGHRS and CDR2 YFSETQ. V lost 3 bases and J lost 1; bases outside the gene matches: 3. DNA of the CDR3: TGCGCCAGCAGCTGGAGCGGGGTCCAAGAGACCCAGTACTTC. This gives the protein CASSWSGVQETQYF.

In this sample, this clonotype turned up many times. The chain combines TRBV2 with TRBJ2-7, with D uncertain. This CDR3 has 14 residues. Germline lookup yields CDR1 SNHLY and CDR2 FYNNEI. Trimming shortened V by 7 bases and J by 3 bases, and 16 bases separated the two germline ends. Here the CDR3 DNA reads TGTGCCAGCATTCAAAGACTCGGCAACTACGAGCAGTACTTC. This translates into CASIQRLGNYEQYF. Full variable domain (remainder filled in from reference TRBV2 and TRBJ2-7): EPEVTQTPSHQVTQMGQEVILRCVPISNHLYFYWYRQILGQKVEFLVSFYNNEISEKSEIFDDQFSVERPDGSNFTLKIRSTKLEDSAMYFCASIQRLGNYEQYFGPGTRLTVT.

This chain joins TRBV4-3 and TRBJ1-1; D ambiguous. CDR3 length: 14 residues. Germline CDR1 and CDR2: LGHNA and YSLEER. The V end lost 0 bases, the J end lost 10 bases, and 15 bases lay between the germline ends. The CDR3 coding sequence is TGCGCCAGCAGCCAAGATCGCTTCATCAGAACAGCTTTCTTT. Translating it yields CASSQDRFIRTAFF.

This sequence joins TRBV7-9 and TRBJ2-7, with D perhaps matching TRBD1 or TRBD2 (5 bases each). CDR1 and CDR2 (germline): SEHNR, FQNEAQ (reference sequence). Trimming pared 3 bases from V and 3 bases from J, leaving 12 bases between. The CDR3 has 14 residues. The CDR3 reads CASSFIGTGYEQYF. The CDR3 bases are TGTGCCAGCAGCTTTATAGGGACGGGCTACGAGCAGTACTTC.

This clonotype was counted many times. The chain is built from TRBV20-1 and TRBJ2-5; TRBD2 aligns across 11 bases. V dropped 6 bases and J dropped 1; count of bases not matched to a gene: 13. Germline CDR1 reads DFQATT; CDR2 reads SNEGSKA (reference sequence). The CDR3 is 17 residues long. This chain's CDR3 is CSAKTGTSGDFQETQYF. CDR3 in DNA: TGCAGTGCCAAAACCGGGACTAGCGGCGATTTCCAAGAGACCCAGTACTTC.

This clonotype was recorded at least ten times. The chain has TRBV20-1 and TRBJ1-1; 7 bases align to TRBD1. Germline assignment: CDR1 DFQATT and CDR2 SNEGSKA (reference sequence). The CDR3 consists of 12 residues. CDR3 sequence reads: CSQGRGPTEAFF. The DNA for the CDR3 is TGCAGCCAGGGGAGGGGGCCAACTGAAGCTTTCTTT.

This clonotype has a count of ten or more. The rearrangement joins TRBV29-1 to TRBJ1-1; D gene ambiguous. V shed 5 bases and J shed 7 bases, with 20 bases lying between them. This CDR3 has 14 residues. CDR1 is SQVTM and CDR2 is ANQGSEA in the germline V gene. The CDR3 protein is CSVPLPISDGEAFF. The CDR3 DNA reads TGCAGCGTTCCACTACCTATCTCCGACGGTGAAGCTTTCTTT.